Listed here are 27 T cell receptor beta chains from one sample, sequenced in a study of metastatic and nonmetastatic thyroid tumors. TCRdb re-analyzed the PCR reads through MiXCR. The data hold 3,500 to 5,000 clones, with approximately 22% observed a single time. The entire patient cohort was treatment-naive prior to thyroid surgery. The source material was tumor tissue. These receptors were taken from a male donor with papillary thyroid cancer or a benign thyroid nodule (not recorded which). Some clones in this sample may be carry-over from other donors' samples.

The CDR3 DNA is TGTGCCATCAGGCCGACACCGGGACTAGCGGAGAGCACAGATACGCAGTATTTT. It encodes CAIRPTPGLAESTDTQYF. The chain is built from TRBV10-3 and TRBJ2-3; 11 bases agree with TRBD2. Germline CDR1 and CDR2: ENHRY and SYGVKD. The CDR3 extends over 18 amino acids. The V and J ends lost 6 bases and 0 bases, in that order; junction bases with no gene match: 11.

This clone was counted only a few times. V is TRBV5-1 and J is TRBJ1-1, with unresolved D. CDR3 size: 13 residues. Trimming shortened V by 0 bases and J by 3 bases, and 6 bases separated the two germline ends. CDR1 SGHRS and CDR2 YFSETQ come from the germline V gene. CDR3 coding DNA: TGCGCCAGCAGCTTGGAATTGGACACTGAAGCTTTCTTT. This sequence encodes CASSLELDTEAFF.

The chain links TRBV11-2 to TRBJ2-1; D is possibly TRBD2 (6 bases). The V end lost 1 base, the J end lost 15 bases, and 19 bases lay between the germline ends. CDR1 SGHAT and CDR2 FQNNGV come from the germline V gene. CDR3 length: 14 residues. The CDR3 DNA sequence: TGTGCCAGCAGCTTAGGAGTTCAAGGGACTCGACTGTTCTTC. Translation gives CASSLGVQGTRLFF.

This clone was picked up a small number of times. The gene calls are TRBV6-5 and TRBJ1-1; tentatively, D is TRBD1 (6 bases). This CDR3 has 14 residues. CDR1 and CDR2 from the germline V gene are MNHEY and SVGAGI. Trimming pared 6 bases from V and 4 bases from J, leaving 15 bases between. The CDR3 nucleotides read TGTGCCAGCAGATACGGACAGACGTCCACTGAAGCTTTCTTT. Amino acid sequence: CASRYGQTSTEAFF.

In this sample, this clone is large (0.1 to 1%). This same CDR3 is encoded by further DNA sequences in the sample. The chain links TRBV28 to TRBJ2-7; the D call may be TRBD1 or TRBD2 (5 bases each). The germline V gene encodes CDR1 MDHEN and CDR2 SYDVKM. Deletions cut 4 bases from V and 0 bases from J, with 10 bases between. CDR3 size: 14 residues. As DNA, the CDR3 is TGTGCCAGCAGTTCGGGACGTAGCTCCTACGAGCAGTACTTC. Translating gives CASSSGRSSYEQYF.

Ten or more counts support this clone. J is TRBJ2-3 and V is TRBV11-2, with D possibly matching TRBD2 (6 bases). This CDR3 has 14 residues. CDR1 is SGHAT, CDR2 FQNNGV, per germline. The germline V and J ends were trimmed by 0 bases and 10 bases, with 14 bases remaining between them. CDR3 sequence: CASSLEDLTGAQYF. The CDR3 DNA is TGTGCCAGCAGCTTAGAAGATCTAACGGGGGCGCAGTATTTT.

The rearrangement joins TRBV12-3 or TRBV12-4 to TRBJ1-1; perhaps TRBD1 as D (5 bases). CDR3 length equals 14 residues. V was pared by 6 bases and J by 2 bases, with 13 bases between. CDR3 region: CASRDRGQNTEAFF. The CDR3 DNA is TGTGCCAGCAGAGACCGGGGCCAAAACACTGAAGCTTTCTTT.

The rearrangement links TRBV7-9 to TRBJ1-2; D not certain. Germline CDR1 is SEHNR and CDR2 is FQNEAQ (reference sequence). Trimming removed 5 bases at V and 10 bases at J, with 17 bases between. This CDR3 is 13 amino acids long. The CDR3 sequence: CASSPPLLDPYTF. The CDR3 DNA reads TGTGCCAGCAGCCCTCCCCTTCTGGATCCCTACACCTTC.

This clone has a count of ten or more. The genes are TRBV7-2 and TRBJ2-7; tentative D call: TRBD1 (5 bases). Trimming removed 1 base from V and 3 bases from J, with 16 bases in between. The length of the CDR3 is 16 residues. Germline V gene lookup returns CDR1 SGHTA and CDR2 FQGNSA. The CDR3 loop is CASSLVLGRAIYEQYF. The CDR3 nucleotides are TGTGCCAGCAGCTTAGTGCTCGGCAGGGCAATCTACGAGCAGTACTTC.

By proportion, this clone is large (0.1 to 1%). The chain joins TRBV27 to TRBJ2-5; no definite D call. Trimming removed 0 bases from V and 1 base from J, with 3 bases in between. From germline, CDR1 is MNHEY and CDR2 SMNVEV (reference sequence). This CDR3 has 13 residues. DNA of the CDR3: TGTGCCAGCAGTTTATCAGTCCAAGAGACCCAGTACTTC. Protein sequence: CASSLSVQETQYF.

A few counts support this clone. The V call is TRBV19, the J call TRBJ1-1, with D possibly being TRBD1 (6 bases). This CDR3 contains 15 residues. Germline loops: CDR1 LNHDA, CDR2 SQIVND (reference sequence). Between the trimmed V and J ends, which lost 4 bases and 0 bases, there was a span of 12 bases. This chain's CDR3 is CASSKYRAVNTEAFF. In DNA form, the CDR3 reads TGTGCCAGTAGTAAATACAGGGCTGTGAACACTGAAGCTTTCTTT.

By its share, this clone is medium-sized. The rearrangement joins TRBV7-9 to TRBJ2-1; TRBD1 aligns across 10 bases. The CDR3 length is 17 residues. Germline assignment: CDR1 SEHNR and CDR2 FQNEAQ (reference sequence). After removal of 7 bases from V and 5 bases from J, the junction contained 14 bases not matched to a gene. CDR3 amino acids: CASTKPVGTGADNEQFF. In DNA, the CDR3 is TGTGCCAGCACCAAACCGGTAGGGACAGGGGCGGACAATGAGCAGTTCTTC.

This chain uses TRBV10-3 with TRBJ1-1; no clear D. Looked up from germline, CDR1 is ENHRY and CDR2 is SYGVKD. V gave up 6 bases and J gave up 7 bases, with 9 bases separating them. This CDR3 spans 11 amino acids. The CDR3 loop reads CAIRREDEAFF. In nucleotides, the CDR3 is TGTGCCATCAGGAGGGAGGATGAAGCTTTCTTT.

This clone was found many times. This chain connects TRBV7-2 to TRBJ1-4, with 7 bases matching TRBD1. Losses at the gene ends were 6 bases for V and 8 bases for J; bases not matched to a gene: 3. CDR1 is SGHTA and CDR2 is FQGNSA in the germline V gene. The CDR3 loop spans 12 amino acids. CDR3 region: CASSLQGEKLFF. CDR3 nucleotide sequence: TGTGCCAGCAGTTTACAGGGGGAAAAACTGTTTTTT.

This clone was seen a few times. This CDR3 is CASNPPGGRDNEQFF. DNA for the CDR3: TGTGCCAGTAACCCTCCCGGCGGGCGGGACAATGAGCAGTTCTTC. J is TRBJ2-1 and V is TRBV19; weak D call: TRBD2 (5 bases). Trimming shortened V by 7 bases and J by 5 bases, and 18 bases separated the two germline ends. Germline loops: CDR1 LNHDA, CDR2 SQIVND (reference sequence). The CDR3 spans 15 residues.

The chain joins TRBV10-2 to TRBJ2-7; the match to TRBD2 covers 8 bases. The CDR3 length is 13 residues. Looked up from germline, CDR1 is WSHSY and CDR2 is SAAADI. V lost 6 bases, J lost 4 bases, and 5 bases stayed unmatched. The CDR3 loop is CASRPGLVYEQYF. Written as DNA, the CDR3 is TGCGCCAGCAGACCGGGACTAGTATACGAGCAGTACTTC.

This clone was seen only a few times. The gene calls are TRBV12-3 or TRBV12-4 and TRBJ1-6; 9 bases are a match to TRBD1. The trim removed 6 bases at V and 8 bases at J, leaving 2 bases unmatched. This CDR3 contains 13 residues. CDR3 residues: CASRRTGDSPLHF. Written as DNA, the CDR3 is TGTGCCAGCAGAAGGACAGGGGATTCACCCCTCCACTTT.

V and J are TRBV6-1 and TRBJ1-6; D is uncertain. CDR1 is MNHNS and CDR2 is SASEGT in the germline V gene. This CDR3 region has 14 residues. Deletions cut 3 bases from V and 7 bases from J, with 10 bases between. DNA for the CDR3: TGTGCCAGCAGTGAGGACGGTTTGAATTCACCCCTCCACTTT. Translation gives CASSEDGLNSPLHF.

Sample share makes this clone medium-sized. CDR3 residues: CSARTGIGTSYEQYF. CDR3 bases: TGCAGTGCTAGAACAGGGATAGGGACCTCCTACGAGCAGTACTTC. This chain links TRBV20-1 with TRBJ2-7; perhaps TRBD1 as D (6 bases). From germline, CDR1 is DFQATT and CDR2 SNEGSKA (reference sequence). V lost 2 bases and J 0 bases, leaving 14 bases between the germline ends. CDR3 size: 15 residues.

The chain uses TRBV6-2 or TRBV6-3 and TRBJ1-5, with D possibly matching TRBD1 (5 bases). CDR1 is MNHEY, CDR2 SVGEGT, per germline. The CDR3 spans 13 residues. Between the trimmed V and J ends, which lost 3 bases and 8 bases, there was a span of 11 bases. This CDR3 is CASSYARGEPQHF. CDR3 coding DNA: TGTGCCAGCAGTTATGCGCGGGGGGAGCCCCAGCATTTT.

The rearrangement uses TRBV5-1 and TRBJ2-5; 8 bases are shared with TRBD2. Germline V gene lookup returns CDR1 SGHRS and CDR2 YFSETQ. V gave up 1 base and J gave up 5 bases; unmatched junction bases: 16. This CDR3 contains 18 residues. CDR3 amino acids: CASSLRGRSGSGWETQYF. CDR3 in DNA: TGCGCCAGCAGCTTGAGGGGACGGAGCGGGAGCGGATGGGAGACCCAGTACTTC.

This clone was seen repeatedly, ten times or more. The chain links TRBV7-6 to TRBJ1-5, with D unclear. V shed 0 bases and J shed 4 bases, with 4 bases lying between them. The CDR3 runs to 13 residues. The germline V gene encodes CDR1 SGHVS and CDR2 FNYEAQ. The CDR3 reads CASSLAMNQPQHF. CDR3 nucleotides: TGTGCCAGCAGCTTAGCGATGAATCAGCCCCAGCATTTT.

This clone was seen at least ten times. This sequence joins TRBV5-6 and TRBJ2-3, with TRBD1 matching 8 bases. V trimming: 1 base; J trimming: 4 bases; junction bases outside the gene matches: 8. Germline V gene lookup returns CDR1 SGHDT and CDR2 YYEEEE. The CDR3 is 16 residues long. The CDR3 sequence is CASSLLGQGLSDTQYF. The CDR3 nucleotides read TGTGCCAGCAGCTTGCTAGGACAGGGTCTATCAGATACGCAGTATTTT. Full variable domain (rest looked up from reference TRBV5-6 and TRBJ2-3): DAGVTQSPTHLIKTRGQQVTLRCSPKSGHDTVSWYQQALGQGPQFIFQYYEEEERQRGNFPDRFSGHQFPNYSSELNVNALLLGDSALYLCASSLLGQGLSDTQYFGPGTRLTVL.

Only a few counts were recorded for this clone. The chain has TRBV28 and TRBJ2-3; TRBD1 aligns across 7 bases. Germline V gene sequence: CDR1 MDHEN, CDR2 SYDVKM. The CDR3 is 19 residues long. With 11 bases clipped from V and 2 bases from J, the junction kept 25 bases outside the gene matches. The CDR3 coding sequence is TGTGCCGCCTTCTCCCACTTACCCCCCGGGACAGTGATCACAGATACGCAGTATTTT. As protein: CAAFSHLPPGTVITDTQYF. Complete variable domain (other parts from reference TRBV28 and TRBJ2-3): DVKVTQSSRYLVKRTGEKVFLECVQDMDHENMFWYRQDPGLGLRLIYFSYDVKMKEKGDIPEGYSVSREKKERFSLILESASTNQTSMYLCAAFSHLPPGTVITDTQYFGPGTRLTVL.

This clone is deemed medium-sized. The rearrangement uses TRBV6-5 and TRBJ1-5, with no clear D. In germline, CDR1 is MNHEY, CDR2 SVGAGI. The CDR3 is 13 amino acids. Trimming cost V 0 bases and J 7 bases, with 7 bases left between them. CDR3: CASSYSYGQPQHF. The CDR3 bases are TGTGCCAGCAGTTACTCTTATGGCCAGCCCCAGCATTTT.

This sequence joins TRBV7-3 and TRBJ2-1, with D possibly TRBD1 on 7 matching bases. The CDR3 is 14 residues long. The V gene's germline CDR1 is SGHTA and CDR2 FQGTGA. V lost 7 bases and J lost 9, with 19 bases in between. The CDR3 DNA is TGTGCCAGCATCTCCACCGGGACAGCGGGTGAGCAGTTCTTC. Encoded protein: CASISTGTAGEQFF. Filled out from reference TRBV7-3 and TRBJ2-1, the complete variable domain reads GAGVSQTPSNKVTEKGKYVELRCDPISGHTALYWYRQSLGQGPEFLIYFQGTGAADDSGLPNDRFFAVRPEGSVSTLKIQRTERGDSAVYLCASISTGTAGEQFFGPGTRLTVL.

By proportion, this clone is medium-sized. The V call is TRBV19, the J call TRBJ2-7; 9 nucleotides line up with TRBD1. This CDR3 has 14 residues. Germline V lookup: CDR1 LNHDA, CDR2 SQIVND (reference sequence). V lost 3 bases, J lost 3 bases, and 3 bases stayed unmatched. CDR3: CASSIGQGNYEQYF. The DNA for the CDR3 is TGTGCCAGTAGTATTGGACAGGGGAACTACGAGCAGTACTTC.